Listed below are T cell receptor beta chains from one sample, sequenced in a study of shared clonotypes between healthy human individuals. Clones were read by immunoSEQ multiplex PCR, and TCRdb kept only the in-frame ones, dropping some. The sample includes 1.5 million to 1.9 million clones, 95% to 99% of them seen just once. The sample comprised naive CD4+ T cells sorted from blood. The receptors originated from a man aged 25-45 years in good health. Both conserved end residues are part of each CDR3. Each record gives: V gene, D gene, J gene, clone size, CDR3 protein, CDR3 DNA. D genes are given only for firm matches. Clone sizes are given selectively: once, few, many, or a class where the clone is expanded.

v_call: TRBV5-4
d_call: TRBD1
j_call: TRBJ1-5
clone_size: -
cdr3_aa: CASSAGQGDQPQHF
cdr3_nt: TGTGCCAGCAGCGCTGGACAGGGCGATCAGCCCCAGCATTTT

v_call: TRBV19
d_call: -
j_call: TRBJ2-5
clone_size: -
cdr3_aa: CASSPEEETQYF
cdr3_nt: TGTGCCAGTAGCCCCGAGGAGGAGACCCAGTACTTC

v_call: TRBV15
d_call: TRBD2
j_call: TRBJ2-1
clone_size: -
cdr3_aa: CATSKELAGGLNEQFF
cdr3_nt: TGTGCCACCAGCAAAGAACTAGCGGGAGGGTTAAATGAGCAGTTCTTC

v_call: TRBV28
d_call: -
j_call: TRBJ2-3
clone_size: -
cdr3_aa: CARERRVGTDTQYF
cdr3_nt: TGTGCCCGGGAAAGGAGGGTGGGCACAGATACGCAGTATTTT

v_call: TRBV11-2
d_call: TRBD1
j_call: TRBJ2-1
clone_size: -
cdr3_aa: CASSPRQGSSYNEQFF
cdr3_nt: TGTGCCAGCAGCCCCCGACAGGGGAGCTCCTACAATGAGCAGTTCTTC

v_call: TRBV19
d_call: TRBD2
j_call: TRBJ2-2
clone_size: -
cdr3_aa: CASSSLAGGPGELFF
cdr3_nt: TGTGCCAGTAGTAGTTTAGCGGGAGGGCCCGGGGAGCTGTTTTTT

v_call: TRBV30
d_call: -
j_call: TRBJ2-7
clone_size: -
cdr3_aa: CAWGGYEQYF
cdr3_nt: TGTGCCTGGGGGGGCTACGAGCAGTACTTC

v_call: TRBV4-3
d_call: TRBD2
j_call: TRBJ2-7
clone_size: once
cdr3_aa: CASSRASGYYEQYF
cdr3_nt: TGCGCCAGCAGCCGGGCTAGCGGCTACTACGAGCAGTACTTC

v_call: TRBV2
d_call: TRBD1
j_call: TRBJ1-4
clone_size: -
cdr3_aa: CASRYQDRFNEKLFF
cdr3_nt: TGTGCCAGCAGATACCAGGACAGGTTTAATGAAAAACTGTTTTTT

v_call: TRBV18
d_call: TRBD1
j_call: TRBJ1-2
clone_size: -
cdr3_aa: CASSPWTGRVGYGYTF
cdr3_nt: TGTGCCAGCTCACCATGGACAGGCCGGGTAGGCTATGGCTACACCTTC

v_call: TRBV19
d_call: -
j_call: TRBJ2-7
clone_size: -
cdr3_aa: CASSIRGRSSYEQYF
cdr3_nt: TGTGCCAGTAGTATAAGGGGAAGGAGCTCCTACGAGCAGTACTTC

v_call: TRBV2
d_call: TRBD2
j_call: TRBJ2-1
clone_size: -
cdr3_aa: CASIGSLRTSGRAGSYNEQFF
cdr3_nt: TGTGCCAGCATTGGGTCTCTCCGGACTAGCGGGAGGGCGGGCTCCTACAATGAGCAGTTCTTC

v_call: TRBV6-5
d_call: TRBD2
j_call: TRBJ2-1
clone_size: -
cdr3_aa: CASRTRAGLQFF
cdr3_nt: TGTGCCAGCAGAACTCGAGCGGGATTGCAGTTCTTC

v_call: TRBV28
d_call: -
j_call: TRBJ2-5
clone_size: -
cdr3_aa: CASSGYLKTQYF
cdr3_nt: TGTGCCAGCAGTGGTTATTTAAAGACCCAGTACTTC

v_call: TRBV11-3
d_call: TRBD2
j_call: TRBJ2-1
clone_size: -
cdr3_aa: CASSHSGVSYNEQFF
cdr3_nt: TGTGCCAGCAGCCATAGCGGGGTCTCCTACAATGAGCAGTTCTTC

v_call: TRBV11-2
d_call: -
j_call: TRBJ1-3
clone_size: -
cdr3_aa: CASRGSSGNTIYF
cdr3_nt: TGTGCCAGTAGAGGCAGTTCTGGAAACACCATATATTTT

v_call: TRBV5-1
d_call: -
j_call: TRBJ2-4
clone_size: -
cdr3_aa: CASSPGGLANIQYF
cdr3_nt: TGCGCCAGCAGCCCCGGCGGTCTAGCGAACATTCAGTACTTC

v_call: TRBV6-6
d_call: TRBD2
j_call: TRBJ2-7
clone_size: -
cdr3_aa: CASSRTSDEQYF
cdr3_nt: TGTGCCAGCAGTCGTACTAGCGACGAGCAGTACTTC

v_call: TRBV5-5
d_call: -
j_call: TRBJ2-4
clone_size: -
cdr3_aa: CASSSELRENIQYF
cdr3_nt: TGTGCCAGCAGCTCGGAACTTCGGGAAAACATTCAGTACTTC

v_call: TRBV19
d_call: -
j_call: TRBJ2-1
clone_size: -
cdr3_aa: CASSIAFKQFF
cdr3_nt: TGTGCCAGTAGTATCGCGTTCAAGCAGTTCTTC

v_call: TRBV6-4
d_call: -
j_call: TRBJ2-6
clone_size: -
cdr3_aa: CASSPEGGSSGANVLTF
cdr3_nt: TGTGCCAGCAGTCCCGAGGGGGGCAGCTCTGGGGCCAACGTCCTGACTTTC

v_call: TRBV30
d_call: -
j_call: TRBJ2-6
clone_size: -
cdr3_aa: CAWIGEGANVLTF
cdr3_nt: TGTGCCTGGATAGGGGAAGGGGCCAACGTCCTGACTTTC

v_call: TRBV4-1
d_call: -
j_call: TRBJ2-2
clone_size: -
cdr3_aa: CASSQPLEGHLKDRNGELFF
cdr3_nt: TGCGCCAGCAGCCAACCATTAGAGGGACACCTGAAAGATCGCAACGGGGAGCTGTTTTTT

v_call: TRBV15
d_call: -
j_call: TRBJ2-7
clone_size: -
cdr3_aa: CATPLPYEQYF
cdr3_nt: TGTGCCACCCCCCTTCCCTACGAGCAGTACTTC